The 15 T cell receptor beta chains listed next were all sequenced from one sample in a study of blood T cells in healthy people across ages. A sample-barcoded 5' primer and a J-beta primer mix were used in a second PCR of about 7 to 11 cycles. Using its own MiXCR run on the 5' RACE reads, TCRdb lists one record per CDR3 protein. Here the sample spans fewer than 1,200,000 distinct CDR3 sequences, around 25% being singletons. These data were likewise used in another study, on T cells of mothers and their children.

Sequencing was performed on blood. Receptors were obtained from a girl under 10 years old in good health.

Remarks on this clonotype: At one boundary the junction diverges from the germline segment, which might be a read error. The V call is TRBV4-1, the J call TRBJ2-1, with D tentatively TRBD2 (6 bases). CDR3 length: 15 amino acids. CDR1 and CDR2 (germline): MGHRA, YSYEKL. CDR3: CASSQGWGDGNEQFF. CDR3 nucleotide sequence: TGCGCCAGTAGCCAAGGGTGGGGGGACGGGAATGAGCAGTTCTTC.

This clonotype was recorded a few times. The chain is built from TRBV6-4 and TRBJ2-5; 9 bases map to TRBD1. With the DNA end fitting TRBJ2-7 better, the J assignment may be wrong. The CDR3 is 13 amino acids. Germline CDR1 reads MRHNA; CDR2 reads SNTAGT. CDR3 region: CASSEDRGYEQYF. The CDR3 coding sequence is TGTGCCAGCAGTGAGGACAGGGGCTACGAGCAGTACTTC.

The V call is TRBV7-9, the J call TRBJ2-7; TRBD2 might be the D (6 bases). Per germline, CDR1 SEHNR and CDR2 FQNEAQ (reference sequence). V gave up 5 bases and J gave up 3 bases, with 14 bases separating them. The CDR3 consists of 14 residues. DNA of the CDR3: TGTGCCAGCAGCCGGGGACTCACTGACTACGAGCAGTACTTC. Its protein is CASSRGLTDYEQYF. The full variable domain, its missing parts supplied by reference TRBV7-9 and TRBJ2-7, is DTGVSQNPRHKITKRGQNVTFRCDPISEHNRLYWYRQTLGQGPEFLTYFQNEAQLEKSRLLSDRFSAERPKGSFSTLEIQRTEQGDSAMYLCASSRGLTDYEQYFGPGTRLTVT.

The rearrangement links TRBV7-9 to TRBJ2-3; TRBD1 aligns across 11 bases. Germline V gene data show CDR1 as SEHNR and CDR2 as FQNEAQ (reference sequence). CDR3 length equals 17 residues. Unmatched junction bases numbered 8, after V lost 4 bases and J lost 2 bases. Here the CDR3 DNA reads TGTGCCAGCAGCTACCAGGACAGGGGGCTAGACACAGATACGCAGTATTTT. It specifies CASSYQDRGLDTDTQYF. Drawing the rest from reference TRBV7-9 and TRBJ2-3, the complete variable domain is DTGVSQNPRHKITKRGQNVTFRCDPISEHNRLYWYRQTLGQGPEFLTYFQNEAQLEKSRLLSDRFSAERPKGSFSTLEIQRTEQGDSAMYLCASSYQDRGLDTDTQYFGPGTRLTVL.

V gene TRBV7-3 combines with J gene TRBJ2-2; a possible D gene is TRBD1 (6 bases). V lost 10 bases, J lost 2 bases, and 11 bases lay in between. The CDR3 runs 13 residues. Germline CDR1 is SGHTA and CDR2 is FQGTGA. The CDR3 DNA reads as TGTGCCACCCGGGACACAAACACCGGGGAGCTGTTTTTT. It translates to CATRDTNTGELFF.

This rearrangement joins TRBV7-2 to TRBJ2-1; 7 nucleotides match TRBD2. The J call is doubtful: the DNA matches TRBJ2-7 better. CDR1 is SGHTA, CDR2 FQGNSA, per germline. The CDR3 is 14 residues long. CDR3 protein: CASSWGGDGYEQYF. The CDR3 nucleotides read TGTGCCAGCAGCTGGGGGGGGGATGGATACGAGCAGTACTTC.

The V and J genes are TRBV5-1 and TRBJ2-5; TRBD1 agrees at 8 bases. V trimming: 0 bases; J trimming: 3 bases; junction bases outside the gene matches: 7. CDR3 size: 16 residues. CDR1 and CDR2 from the germline V gene are SGHRS and YFSETQ. CDR3 in DNA: TGCGCCAGCAGCTTGGTTCCCAGGGGGCGCGAAGAGACCCAGTACTTC. Translating it yields CASSLVPRGREETQYF.

In this sample, this clonotype turned up a few times. V and J are TRBV15 and TRBJ2-5, with D unclear. Trimming took off 2 bases at V and 5 bases at J, with 9 bases between the two ends. In germline, CDR1 is LNHNV, CDR2 YYDKDF (reference sequence). The CDR3 covers 13 residues. The CDR3 loop is CATSRTKGETQYF. Here the CDR3 DNA reads TGTGCCACCAGCAGAACCAAGGGTGAGACCCAGTACTTC.

This clonotype turned up a few times. The V and J genes are TRBV28 and TRBJ2-3; the D call may be TRBD1 or TRBD2 (5 bases each). Trimming removed 4 bases from V and 0 bases from J, with 14 bases in between. The CDR3 is made up of 16 amino acids. Germline V gene sequence: CDR1 MDHEN, CDR2 SYDVKM. The CDR3: CASSSWTGPSTDTQYF. In nucleotides, the CDR3 is TGTGCCAGCAGTTCCTGGACGGGACCTAGCACAGATACGCAGTATTTT.

The rearrangement links TRBV2 to TRBJ2-3; 7 bases are a match to TRBD1. The V gene's germline CDR1 is SNHLY and CDR2 FYNNEI. Germline trimming cut 5 bases from V and 1 base from J; bases unmatched to any gene: 6. The CDR3 runs 15 residues. CDR3 protein: CASSLAGQGTDTQYF. CDR3 sequence (DNA): TGTGCCAGCAGTCTCGCCGGACAGGGCACAGATACGCAGTATTTT.

This clonotype was observed a handful of times. The rearrangement links TRBV11-2 to TRBJ2-5; D might be TRBD1 or TRBD2, each matching 6 bases. The CDR3 runs to 15 residues. Germline values: CDR1 SGHAT, CDR2 FQNNGV. V was cut by 2 bases and J by 3 bases, with 13 bases left in between. CDR3 nucleotides: TGTGCCAGCAGCTTATCCGTCGGGGGCGAAGAGACCCAGTACTTC. Translated, it gives CASSLSVGGEETQYF.

This clonotype showed up just a few times. One end of the junction fails to match germline, which may point to a read error. The J gene is TRBJ2-5, the V gene TRBV12-3 or TRBV12-4; D gene unclear. The CDR3 runs 12 residues. This CDR3 reads CASSFPEETQYF. In DNA form, the CDR3 reads TGCGCCAGCAGTTTCCCTGAAGAGACCCAGTACTTC.

V usage is TRBV24-1 and J usage is TRBJ2-1, with D tentatively TRBD1 (5 bases). V was pared by 7 bases and J by 6 bases, with 6 bases between. The CDR3 consists of 11 residues. Germline assignment: CDR1 KGHDR and CDR2 SFDVKD. CDR3 loop: CATRDSNEQFF. The DNA for the CDR3 is TGTGCCACCAGAGACAGCAATGAGCAGTTCTTC.

This chain uses TRBV10-3 with TRBJ2-2; D may be TRBD2 (5 bases). CDR1 and CDR2 (germline): ENHRY, SYGVKD. Between the trimmed V and J ends, which lost 9 bases and 7 bases, there was a span of 9 bases. The length of the CDR3 is 11 residues. The DNA of the CDR3 is TGTGCCATATCCGGGGACGGGGAGCTGTTTTTT. Its translation is CAISGDGELFF.

This chain uses TRBV20-1 with TRBJ2-5, with 7 bases identical to TRBD1. J gave up 4 bases and V 4 bases, and 12 bases lay outside the gene matches. Germline lookup yields CDR1 DFQATT and CDR2 SNEGSKA (reference sequence). This CDR3 is 15 amino acids long. In DNA, the CDR3 is TGCAGTGCTACCCTTACAGGGGAGTTAGGAGAGACCCAGTACTTC. It yields the protein CSATLTGELGETQYF.